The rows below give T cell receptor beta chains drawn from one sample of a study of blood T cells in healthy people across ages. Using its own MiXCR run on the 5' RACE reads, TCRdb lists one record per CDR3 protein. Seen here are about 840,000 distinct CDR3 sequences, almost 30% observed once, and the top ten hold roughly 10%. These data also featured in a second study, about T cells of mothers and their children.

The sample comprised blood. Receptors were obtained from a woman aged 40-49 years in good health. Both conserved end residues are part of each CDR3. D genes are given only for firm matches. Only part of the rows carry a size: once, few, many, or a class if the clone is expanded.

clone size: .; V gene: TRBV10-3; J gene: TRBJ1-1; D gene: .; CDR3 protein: CAISQLTGVNTEAFF; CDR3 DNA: TGTGCCATCAGTCAGCTGACAGGCGTGAACACTGAAGCTTTCTTT
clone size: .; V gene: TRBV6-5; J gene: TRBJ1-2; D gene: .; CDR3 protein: CASSRPRAGGRGYTF; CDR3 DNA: TGTGCCAGCAGTCGTCCTCGGGCTGGAGGGAGAGGCTACACCTTC
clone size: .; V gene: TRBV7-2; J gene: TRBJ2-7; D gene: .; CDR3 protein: CASSLRGTGGRNNTYEQYF; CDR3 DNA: TGTGCCAGCAGCTTAAGAGGCACGGGTGGGCGGAATAATACCTACGAGCAGTACTTC
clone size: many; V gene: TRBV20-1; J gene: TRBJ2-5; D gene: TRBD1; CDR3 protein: CSARAGQGYQETQYF; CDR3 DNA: TGCAGTGCTAGAGCCGGACAGGGGTACCAAGAGACCCAGTACTTC
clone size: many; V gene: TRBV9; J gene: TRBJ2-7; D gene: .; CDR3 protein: CASSVDWQGTYEQYF; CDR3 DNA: TGTGCCAGCAGCGTAGATTGGCAGGGGACCTACGAGCAGTACTTC
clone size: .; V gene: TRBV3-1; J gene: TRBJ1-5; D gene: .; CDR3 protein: CASSQDPVGLYSNQPQHF; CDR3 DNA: TGTGCCAGCAGCCAAGATCCAGTAGGGCTCTATAGCAATCAGCCCCAGCATTTT
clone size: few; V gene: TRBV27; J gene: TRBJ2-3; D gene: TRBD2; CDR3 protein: CASSSLAGGPSDTQYF; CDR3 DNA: TGTGCCAGCAGTTCCCTCGCGGGGGGGCCGTCAGATACGCAGTATTTT
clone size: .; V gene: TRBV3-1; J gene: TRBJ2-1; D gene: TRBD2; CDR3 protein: CASSQFLAGGGEQFF; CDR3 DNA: TGTGCCAGCAGCCAATTCCTAGCGGGGGGAGGTGAGCAGTTCTTC
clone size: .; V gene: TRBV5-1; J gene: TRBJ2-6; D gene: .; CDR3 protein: CASSLTDRSFGANVLTF; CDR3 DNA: TGCGCCAGCAGCTTGACAGATCGGTCCTTTGGGGCCAACGTCCTGACTTTC
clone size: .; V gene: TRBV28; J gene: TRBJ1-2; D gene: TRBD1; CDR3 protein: CASPDRGRTGYTF; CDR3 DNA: TGTGCCAGCCCGGACAGGGGGCGAACTGGCTACACCTTC
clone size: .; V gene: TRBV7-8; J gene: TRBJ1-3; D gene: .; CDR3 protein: CASTPYTSGNTIYF; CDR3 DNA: TGTGCCAGCACCCCGTATACATCTGGAAACACCATATATTTT
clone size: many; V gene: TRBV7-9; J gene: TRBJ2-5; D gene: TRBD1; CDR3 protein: CASSFRADRGQETQYF; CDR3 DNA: TGTGCCAGCAGCTTTCGGGCGGACAGGGGGCAAGAGACCCAGTACTTC
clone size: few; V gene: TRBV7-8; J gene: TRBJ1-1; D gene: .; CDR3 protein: CASSLETRTLNTEAFF; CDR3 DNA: TGTGCCAGCAGCTTAGAAACGAGGACCTTAAACACTGAAGCTTTCTTT
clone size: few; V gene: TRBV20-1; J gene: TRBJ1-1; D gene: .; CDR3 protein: CSVDPGGPNTEAFF; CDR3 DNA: TGCAGTGTAGACCCCGGGGGCCCAAATACTGAAGCTTTCTTT
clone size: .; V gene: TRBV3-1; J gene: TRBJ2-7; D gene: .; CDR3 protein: CASSQEGAGQSSYEQYF; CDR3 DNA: TGTGCCAGCAGCCAAGAAGGCGCCGGTCAGAGCTCCTACGAGCAGTACTTC
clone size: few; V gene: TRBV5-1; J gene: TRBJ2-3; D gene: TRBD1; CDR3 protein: CASQTGQGVTDTQYF; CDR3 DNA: TGCGCCAGCCAAACCGGACAGGGGGTAACAGATACGCAGTATTTT
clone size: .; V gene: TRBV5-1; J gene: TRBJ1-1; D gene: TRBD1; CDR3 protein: CASSSRDREIGSLLGTEAFF; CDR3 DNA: TGCGCCAGCAGCTCCCGGGACAGGGAAATCGGATCTCTTTTGGGCACTGAAGCTTTCTTT
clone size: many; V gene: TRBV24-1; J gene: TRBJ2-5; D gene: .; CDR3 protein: CATSDLLGQGMYF; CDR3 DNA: TGTGCCACCAGTGATTTGTTGGGCCAGGGGATGTACTTC